Listed here are 26 T cell receptor beta chains from one sample, sequenced in a study of control samples from healthy donors and cancer patients. TCRdb's copy holds only in-frame clones and misses some; the assay was immunoSEQ multiplex PCR. The sample yields 100,000 or so clones, 80% to 90% seen once. Input material: blood. These receptors were collected from a man aged 30 to 39 in good health.

The chain is built from TRBV7-8 and TRBJ1-1, with 7 bases identical to TRBD1. CDR1 is SGHVS and CDR2 is FQNEAQ in the germline V gene. The ends lost 4 bases at V and 10 bases at J; junction bases unmatched: 9. The CDR3 covers 13 residues. The CDR3 DNA reads as TGTGCCAGCAGCTCACGTATCAGGGGGGGAGCTTTCTTT. Translation gives CASSSRIRGGAFF.

The chain carries TRBV20-1 and TRBJ1-5; D perhaps matches TRBD1 (6 bases). CDR3 size: 15 residues. The germline CDR1 and CDR2 sequences are DFQATT and SNEGSKA (reference sequence). Deletions cut 6 bases from V and 2 bases from J, with 17 bases between. CDR3 DNA: TGCAGTGCGAGTCAACCCAGGGGAGGCAATCAGCCCCAGCATTTT. Translated: CSASQPRGGNQPQHF.

The chain carries TRBV30 and TRBJ1-1; 7 nucleotides line up with TRBD1. V dropped 3 bases and J dropped 1; count of bases not matched to a gene: 11. The CDR3 runs to 16 residues. The germline CDR1 and CDR2 sequences are GTSNPN and SVGIG (reference sequence). CDR3 loop: CAWSGGGRGRNTEAFF. CDR3 nucleotides: TGTGCCTGGAGCGGAGGGGGCAGGGGCCGGAACACTGAAGCTTTCTTT.

The V gene is TRBV10-3, the J gene TRBJ2-5, with TRBD1 as a possible D gene (5 bases). V was pared by 6 bases and J by 2 bases, with 10 bases between. The CDR3 loop spans 13 amino acids. The germline V gene encodes CDR1 ENHRY and CDR2 SYGVKD. Written as DNA, the CDR3 is TGTGCCATCAGGGGGCTTTGGCAAGAGACCCAGTACTTC. Translated: CAIRGLWQETQYF.

The chain links TRBV6-2 or TRBV6-3 to TRBJ2-1; 8 bases are shared with TRBD2. With V trimmed by 4 bases and J by 7 bases, 9 bases remained unmatched. The CDR3 has 15 amino acids. Germline assignment: CDR1 MNHEY and CDR2 SVGEGT. The CDR3: CASSSRGGTGNEQFF. CDR3 sequence (DNA): TGTGCCAGCAGTTCCCGCGGGGGGACCGGGAATGAGCAGTTCTTC.

This chain uses TRBV2 with TRBJ2-5; D is perhaps TRBD2 (6 bases). CDR3 length equals 14 residues. Germline V gene sequence: CDR1 SNHLY, CDR2 FYNNEI. V lost 3 bases, J lost 8 bases, and 16 bases lay in between. The CDR3 protein is CASSDEGLMYTQYF. As DNA, the CDR3 is TGTGCCAGCAGTGATGAGGGACTCATGTACACCCAGTACTTC.

This chain uses TRBV5-5 with TRBJ2-3; TRBD2 might be the D (5 bases). The germline V and J ends were trimmed by 5 bases and 1 base, with 11 bases remaining between them. This CDR3 contains 14 residues. Looked up from germline, CDR1 is SGHKS and CDR2 is YYEKEE (reference sequence). The CDR3 coding sequence is TGTGCCAGCAGTGTAAGCGGCCGCACAGATACGCAGTATTTT. It codes for CASSVSGRTDTQYF.

The chain is built from TRBV6-5 and TRBJ1-1, with unresolved D. V was shortened by 2 bases and J by 0 bases, with 7 bases between the two germline ends. CDR3 length: 14 amino acids. Germline V CDR1 and CDR2: MNHEY, SVGAGI. CDR3 residues: CASSYEFLNTEAFF. The CDR3 DNA is TGTGCCAGCAGTTACGAATTCCTGAACACTGAAGCTTTCTTT.

The chain uses TRBV12-5 and TRBJ1-5; D might be TRBD1 (5 bases). V lost 6 bases to trimming and J lost 7 bases, with 25 bases between them. CDR3 length equals 17 residues. CDR1 LGHNT and CDR2 FRNRAP come from the germline V gene. The CDR3 DNA reads as TGTGCTAGTGGACTCGACCAGGGTTTTGGCTCGTACCAGCCCCAGCATTTT. It specifies CASGLDQGFGSYQPQHF. The entire variable domain, with the rest obtained from reference TRBV12-5 and TRBJ1-5, is as follows: DARVTQTPRHKVTEMGQEVTMRCQPILGHNTVFWYRQTMMQGLELLAYFRNRAPLDDSGMPKDRFSAEMPDATLATLKIQPSEPRDSAVYFCASGLDQGFGSYQPQHFGDGTRLSIL.

This chain uses TRBV6-4 with TRBJ1-1; D remains ambiguous. The length of the CDR3 is 13 residues. CDR1 is MRHNA and CDR2 is SNTAGT in the germline V gene. V shed 6 bases and J shed 1 base, with 9 bases lying between them. DNA of the CDR3: TGTGCCAGCAGCAGCCTTAGGAACACTGAAGCTTTCTTT. This sequence encodes CASSSLRNTEAFF.

The chain carries TRBV19 and TRBJ2-1; TRBD2 matches 11 bases. The germline CDR1 and CDR2 sequences are LNHDA and SQIVND (reference sequence). The junction had 7 bases not matched to a gene; V was cut back by 5 bases and J by 7 bases. The CDR3 runs 15 residues. The CDR3 spells CASSFLAGGNNEQFF. The CDR3 coding sequence is TGTGCCAGTAGTTTTCTAGCGGGAGGAAATAATGAGCAGTTCTTC.

With respect to this clone: Within the sample, other DNA sequences also encode this same CDR3. V and J are TRBV28 and TRBJ1-4, with D possibly TRBD1 on 6 matching bases. The CDR3 runs to 15 residues. Trimming removed 2 bases at V and 2 bases at J, with 9 bases between. Germline V CDR1 and CDR2: MDHEN, SYDVKM. The CDR3 spells CASSLGGATNEKLFF. CDR3 nucleotides: TGTGCCAGCAGTTTAGGGGGCGCCACTAATGAAAAACTGTTTTTT.

The chain joins TRBV30 to TRBJ1-3; TRBD1 is a possible D gene (6 bases). Germline loops: CDR1 GTSNPN, CDR2 SVGIG (reference sequence). V was shortened by 8 bases and J by 2 bases, with 22 bases between the two germline ends. CDR3 length: 16 residues. For the CDR3, the DNA is TGTGCCGGGGAGGCCCTCACCGACAGGACTGGAAACACCATATATTTT. Encoded protein: CAGEALTDRTGNTIYF.

This sequence joins TRBV5-4 and TRBJ2-7; 7 bases fit TRBD1. The ends lost 3 bases at V and 0 bases at J; junction bases unmatched: 6. This CDR3 contains 15 residues. Germline loops: CDR1 SGHNT, CDR2 YYREEE (reference sequence). The chain's CDR3 is CASSSFRDSSYEQYF. Here the CDR3 DNA reads TGTGCCAGCAGCTCGTTCCGGGACAGCTCCTACGAGCAGTACTTC.

This clone was counted once. The chain carries TRBV6-6 and TRBJ1-5; no clear D. The CDR3 is made up of 13 amino acids. V was trimmed by 4 bases and J by 3 bases, leaving 7 bases between them. In germline, CDR1 is MNHNY, CDR2 SVGAGI (reference sequence). Here the CDR3 reads CASSFADNQPQHF. CDR3 DNA: TGTGCCAGCAGTTTTGCGGACAATCAGCCCCAGCATTTT.

This chain uses TRBV6-5 with TRBJ1-2; TRBD1 might be the D (6 bases). Germline V gives CDR1 MNHEY, CDR2 SVGAGI. Deletions cut 5 bases from V and 5 bases from J, with 18 bases between. The CDR3 extends over 15 amino acids. Here the CDR3 reads CASSLNAGASYGYTF. The CDR3 DNA reads as TGTGCCAGCAGTCTAAACGCAGGGGCTAGTTATGGCTACACCTTC.

As concerns this clone: One end of the junction is discordant with germline, which a read error may explain. Written as DNA, the CDR3 is TGTGCCAGCAGCTTAGAAAGGGGTAACACTGAAGCTTCCTTT. Protein product: CASSLERGNTEASF. The chain couples TRBV11-2 to TRBJ1-1; D is perhaps TRBD1 (5 bases). CDR1 is SGHAT, CDR2 FQNNGV, per germline. This CDR3 contains 14 residues.

This chain joins TRBV7-2 and TRBJ2-7; TRBD1 matches 7 bases. Germline-derived CDR1 and CDR2 are SGHTA and FQGNSA. J gave up 7 bases and V 5 bases, and 5 bases lay outside the gene matches. This CDR3 region has 12 residues. The DNA of the CDR3 is TGTGCCAGCAGCCCGCAACAGGGGGAGCAGTACTTC. Protein sequence: CASSPQQGEQYF.

The genes are TRBV14 and TRBJ2-1; D may be TRBD1 (5 bases). In germline, CDR1 is SGHDN, CDR2 FVKESK. V was pared by 2 bases and J by 8 bases, with 10 bases between. This CDR3 region has 13 residues. Here the CDR3 reads CASSQWGVHEQFF. CDR3 sequence (DNA): TGTGCCAGCAGCCAATGGGGCGTCCATGAGCAGTTCTTC.

The genes are TRBV6-5 and TRBJ2-5, with 8 bases that match TRBD2. CDR3 length: 16 residues. Germline V CDR1 and CDR2: MNHEY, SVGAGI. With 0 bases clipped from V and 2 bases from J, the junction kept 5 bases outside the gene matches. The DNA of the CDR3 is TGTGCCAGCAGTTACTCCCGGCGGGGGGCACAAGAGACCCAGTACTTC. It specifies CASSYSRRGAQETQYF.

The V and J genes are TRBV12-2 and TRBJ1-1. TRBV12-2 is a documented pseudogene. This CDR3 region has 13 residues. The chain's CDR3 is CASRLSGVTEAFF. In nucleotides, the CDR3 is TGTGCAAGTCGCTTATCGGGTGTCACTGAAGCTTTCTTT.

This chain links TRBV6-1 with TRBJ2-2, with 7 bases fitting TRBD1. The CDR3 has 18 amino acids. V lost 3 bases and J lost 2; bases outside the gene matches: 12. Germline loops: CDR1 MNHNS, CDR2 SASEGT. DNA of the CDR3: TGTGCCAGCAGTGATTATATCCCGGGACAGTTTAACACCGGGGAGCTGTTTTTT. Translated, it gives CASSDYIPGQFNTGELFF.

The CDR3 nucleotides are TGTGCCACCAGTGGTTCCCCTATTGGGGGCTTCTCAGAGACCCAGTACTTC. Translated: CATSGSPIGGFSETQYF. The rearrangement joins TRBV24-1 to TRBJ2-5; D might be TRBD1 (6 bases). This CDR3 has 17 amino acids. Deletions cut 5 bases from V and 4 bases from J, with 22 bases between. The germline CDR1 and CDR2 sequences are KGHDR and SFDVKD.

This chain connects TRBV7-2 to TRBJ2-3, with D possibly TRBD2 on 7 matching bases. Germline values: CDR1 SGHTA, CDR2 FQGNSA. V was shortened by 5 bases and J by 5 bases, with 23 bases between the two germline ends. The length of the CDR3 is 17 residues. The CDR3 here is CASSRTDRGGRGDTQYF. The CDR3 region has the DNA TGTGCCAGCAGCCGCACAGATAGGGGGGGCAGGGGAGATACGCAGTATTTT.

The chain carries TRBV24-1 and TRBJ1-1, with no clear D. The V end was cut by 1 base, the J end by 7 bases, with 6 bases between. Germline V gene lookup returns CDR1 KGHDR and CDR2 SFDVKD. The CDR3 contains 12 residues. The CDR3 region is CATSDFTGEAFF. In DNA form, the CDR3 reads TGTGCCACCAGTGATTTCACTGGTGAAGCTTTCTTT.

The V and J genes are TRBV30 and TRBJ1-6; D is perhaps TRBD1 (6 bases). The germline V gene has CDR1 GTSNPN and CDR2 SVGIG (reference sequence). This CDR3 spans 13 amino acids. Trimming cost V 3 bases and J 7 bases, with 10 bases left between them. CDR3 nucleotide sequence: TGTGCCTGGAGGGACAGAAGAAATTCACCCCTCCACTTT. Amino acids: CAWRDRRNSPLHF.